This TCR beta chain was obtained from a study of cytomegalovirus exposure and HLA in healthy donors. Whole-study findings and limits: Researchers catalogued over 150 TCR beta chains as cytomegalovirus-associated.

This PCR relied on a set of 60 Vbeta primers and 13 Jbeta primers. Assay used: immunoSEQ multiplex PCR; TCRdb lists only in-frame clones, some missing. The table includes more than 110,000 clones, around 80% detected once. Although they were nominally healthy when sampled, donors likely had unrecorded immune exposures. This clone has a single count. Its antigen is not identified. This clonotype originated in a female donor in good health and CMV-seronegative. Sample: PBMCs.

CDR3 in amino acids: CASSLASGRALWTGELFF. Here the CDR3 DNA reads TGTGCCAGCAGTTTGGCTAGCGGGAGGGCATTATGGACCGGGGAGCTGTTTTTT. J is TRBJ2-2 and V is TRBV28, with TRBD2 matching over 12 bases. With V trimmed by 3 bases and J by 5 bases, 10 bases remained unmatched. Germline-derived CDR1 and CDR2 are MDHEN and SYDVKM. The CDR3 contains 18 residues.